One and the same sample provided the 19 T cell receptor beta chains below, sequenced in a study of Ad26.COV2.S vaccination and SARS-CoV-2 variants. This table comes from immunoSEQ multiplex PCR, and its TCRdb copy is limited to in-frame clones, with some not included. Among approximately 410,000 clones listed, 80% to 95% were seen once. The treatment was: roughly 19 received Ad26.COV2.S at low or high dose, single or two shots; several received placebo; per-sample allocation not given. Specimen acquisition occurred on day 63 following the initial vaccine or placebo injection. The sample consisted of peripheral blood, taken in a trial of Ad26.COV2.S vaccine versus placebo. These receptors were taken from a person between 18 and 65 years old who received the Ad26.COV2.S COVID-19 vaccine or a placebo.

This clone has just one count. This sequence joins TRBV27 and TRBJ2-7; D is perhaps TRBD1 (5 bases). This CDR3 has 14 amino acids. V dropped 2 bases and J dropped 5 bases, with 13 bases sitting between them. Germline CDR1 is MNHEY and CDR2 is SMNVEV (reference sequence). The CDR3 sequence: CASSLQGVVHEQYF. The CDR3 DNA sequence: TGTGCCAGCAGTTTACAGGGTGTGGTCCACGAGCAGTACTTC.

The gene calls are TRBV18 and TRBJ1-2; D remains unclear. CDR3 length equals 17 residues. Germline values: CDR1 KGHSH, CDR2 LQKENI. V was pared by 3 bases and J by 3 bases, with 20 bases between. This CDR3 reads CASSPTPDAPFYYGYTF. The CDR3 DNA reads TGTGCCAGCTCACCCACTCCGGATGCGCCCTTTTACTATGGCTACACCTTC.

J is TRBJ2-1 and V is TRBV4-3, with D tentatively TRBD1 (6 bases). V lost 4 bases to trimming and J lost 4 bases, with 17 bases between them. This CDR3 spans 16 amino acids. Germline CDR1 LGHNA, CDR2 YSLEER. The CDR3 protein is CASSRTRTETYNEQFF. CDR3 bases: TGCGCCAGCAGCCGGACTCGGACAGAAACTTACAATGAGCAGTTCTTC.

The chain has TRBV7-6 and TRBJ2-3; 10 bases fit TRBD1. This CDR3 has 16 amino acids. Looked up from germline, CDR1 is SGHVS and CDR2 is FNYEAQ. Trimming at V came to 5 bases and at J to 3 bases, leaving 8 bases not matched to a gene. The CDR3 loop reads CASSLRQGATTDTQYF. As DNA, the CDR3 is TGTGCCAGCAGCCTCCGACAGGGGGCTACGACAGATACGCAGTATTTT.

The chain employs TRBV9 and TRBJ2-2, with D tentatively TRBD1 (5 bases). Between the trimmed V and J ends, which lost 5 bases and 7 bases, there was a span of 12 bases. CDR1 and CDR2 from the germline V gene are SGDLS and YYNGEE. The CDR3 is 13 residues long. The CDR3 is CASSRNRGGELFF. The CDR3 DNA sequence: TGTGCCAGCAGTAGGAATAGGGGCGGGGAGCTGTTTTTT.

The CDR3: CATSREALGPRNTEAFF. The CDR3 DNA reads as TGTGCCACCAGCAGAGAAGCACTTGGACCTCGGAACACTGAAGCTTTCTTT. The chain links TRBV15 to TRBJ1-1; D remains ambiguous. Trimming took 0 bases from V and 1 from J, leaving 15 bases between them. Per germline, CDR1 LNHNV and CDR2 YYDKDF (reference sequence). This CDR3 is built from 17 residues.

The chain links TRBV2 to TRBJ2-7, with D uncertain. The germline gives CDR1 SNHLY, CDR2 FYNNEI. Trimming stripped 4 bases from V and 0 bases from J, with 10 bases between. CDR3 size: 14 residues. The CDR3 DNA follows: TGTGCCAGCAGTGGATTCAGCAACTCCTACGAGCAGTACTTC. This codes for CASSGFSNSYEQYF.

Worth noting for this clone: At one boundary the junction diverges from the germline segment, which might be a read error. V gene TRBV7-7 combines with J gene TRBJ1-4; TRBD1 matches 8 bases. CDR1 is SSHAT, CDR2 FNYEAQ, per germline (reference sequence). The CDR3 spans 16 residues. CDR3 loop: CASSLMDREENEKLFF. The CDR3 bases are TGTGCTAGCAGCTTGATGGACAGGGAGGAGAATGAAAAACTGTTTTTT. The whole variable domain, filled in from reference TRBV7-7 and TRBJ1-4, reads GAGVSQSPRYKVTKRGQDVTLRCDPISSHATLYWYQQALGQGPEFLTYFNYEAQPDKSGLPSDRFSAERPEGSISTLTIQRTEQRDSAMYRCASSLMDREENEKLFFGSGTQLSVL.

This clone is a singleton in its sample. The CDR3 coding sequence is TGCAGCGTTGGTCGCATGAACACTGAAGCTTTCTTT. Its protein product is CSVGRMNTEAFF. The chain has TRBV29-1 and TRBJ1-1; D gene unclear. Per the germline V gene, CDR1 is SQVTM and CDR2 is ANQGSEA. The CDR3 loop spans 12 amino acids. Trimming removed 4 bases at V and 0 bases at J, with 6 bases between.

The V and J genes are TRBV5-5 and TRBJ1-2; D gene uncertain. The germline V gene encodes CDR1 SGHKS and CDR2 YYEKEE (reference sequence). This CDR3 region has 15 residues. V was cut by 0 bases and J by 0 bases, with 9 bases left in between. The CDR3 sequence: CASSLVVDSNYGYTF. The CDR3 DNA sequence: TGTGCCAGCAGCTTGGTGGTCGATTCTAACTATGGCTACACCTTC.

In DNA, the CDR3 is TGTGCCAGCAGCCATGACAGGGCCCCTGAAGCTTTCTTT. This gives the protein CASSHDRAPEAFF. The V and J genes are TRBV5-4 and TRBJ1-1, with 7 bases fitting TRBD1. Germline CDR1 reads SGHNT; CDR2 reads YYREEE (reference sequence). The CDR3 runs to 13 residues. V lost 4 bases, J lost 6 bases, and 6 bases stayed unmatched. The complete variable domain, with remaining parts taken from reference TRBV5-4 and TRBJ1-1, reads ETGVTQSPTHLIKTRGQQVTLRCSSQSGHNTVSWYQQALGQGPQFIFQYYREEENGRGNFPPRFSGLQFPNYSSELNVNALELDDSALYLCASSHDRAPEAFFGQGTRLTVV.

The chain uses TRBV5-1 and TRBJ2-7; possible D gene TRBD1, 6 bases. The ends were cut back, 4 bases at V and 3 bases at J, with 17 bases in the middle. Germline assignment: CDR1 SGHRS and CDR2 YFSETQ. The CDR3 spans 15 residues. The CDR3 loop is CASSPGQPRNYEQYF. The CDR3 coding sequence is TGCGCCAGCAGCCCAGGACAGCCTAGAAACTACGAGCAGTACTTC.

V gene TRBV6-5 combines with J gene TRBJ1-1; weak D call: TRBD1 (6 bases). Trimming shortened V by 8 bases and J by 1 base, and 17 bases separated the two germline ends. Germline CDR1 is MNHEY and CDR2 is SVGAGI. The CDR3 totals 15 residues. The CDR3 bases are TGTGCCAGCGCCTATTCTCAGGGGAGGAACACTGAAGCTTTCTTT. Translation gives CASAYSQGRNTEAFF.

The chain combines TRBV11-2 with TRBJ2-5; maybe TRBD1 (6 bases). CDR1 and CDR2 from the germline V gene are SGHAT and FQNNGV. The CDR3 extends over 17 amino acids. V lost 3 bases and J lost 0, with 17 bases in between. The CDR3 loop reads CASSFGAVQGNQETQYF. The CDR3 DNA reads as TGTGCCAGCAGCTTTGGTGCGGTACAGGGCAACCAAGAGACCCAGTACTTC.

The rearrangement links TRBV4-1 to TRBJ1-5, with 11 bases aligning to TRBD1. The V gene end was trimmed by 1 base and the J gene end by 7 bases; junction bases not matched to a gene: 6. CDR3 size: 16 residues. CDR1 is MGHRA, CDR2 YSYEKL, per germline. This CDR3 reads CASSQVGQGARQPQHF. CDR3 DNA: TGCGCCAGCAGCCAAGTTGGACAGGGGGCGAGGCAGCCCCAGCATTTT.

The rearrangement uses TRBV7-2 and TRBJ1-2; no reliable D call. Germline V lookup: CDR1 SGHTA, CDR2 FQGNSA. Trimming left V 4 bases short and J 2 bases short, with 8 bases between. The CDR3 spans 13 residues. CDR3 region: CASSSLRNYGYTF. Written as DNA, the CDR3 is TGTGCCAGCAGCTCATTACGAAACTATGGCTACACCTTC.

This chain links TRBV5-8 with TRBJ2-1; TRBD1 matches 9 bases. The ends lost 4 bases at V and 5 bases at J; junction bases unmatched: 10. CDR1 and CDR2 from the germline V gene are SGHTS and YDEGEE. The CDR3 has 16 residues. CDR3 protein: CASSEYRGQVDNEQFF. In DNA form, the CDR3 reads TGTGCCAGCAGCGAGTACAGGGGGCAGGTCGACAATGAGCAGTTCTTC.

This clone has more than one count but fewer than ten. The V and J genes are TRBV9 and TRBJ1-2; TRBD1 matches 12 bases. This CDR3 contains 17 residues. Trimming cost V 4 bases and J 2 bases; bases outside gene matches: 9. Looked up from germline, CDR1 is SGDLS and CDR2 is YYNGEE. CDR3 sequence (DNA): TGTGCCAGCAGCCCCCGGGACAGGGGGCGAGAGAACTATGGCTACACCTTC. Translating gives CASSPRDRGRENYGYTF.

The chain combines TRBV7-2 with TRBJ2-7; 10 bases map to TRBD2. The J segment lost 4 bases and the V segment lost 4 bases, leaving 7 bases of the junction unmatched. Germline V gives CDR1 SGHTA, CDR2 FQGNSA. The CDR3 covers 15 residues. The CDR3 bases are TGTGCCAGCAGCTCTTCTAGCGGGGGCAGTTACGAGCAGTACTTC. Its protein product is CASSSSSGGSYEQYF.